In its sample, the clone carrying this TCR beta chain was seen once. Sequenced by immunoSEQ multiplex PCR; TCRdb stores in-frame clones only, minus some. The table lists fewer than 90,000 clones, about 90% of them singletons, with about 0.8% in the top ten. This sample was included in a study of OX40 agonist ivuxolimab in advanced cancers. The junction had 5 bases not matched to a gene; V was cut back by 4 bases and J by 7 bases. Per germline, CDR1 LGHNA and CDR2 YSLEER. The CDR3 contains 15 residues. The chain couples TRBV4-3 to TRBJ2-1, with 12 bases matching TRBD2. The clonotype comes from an adult with an advanced solid tumor such as melanoma, head and neck, liver or kidney cancer. The sample was CD4+ or CD8+ T cells sorted from blood, taken in a trial of the OX40 agonist ivuxolimab. CDR3 in DNA: TGCGCCAGCAGCCCACTAGCGGGAGGTTATAATGAGCAGTTCTTC. It translates to CASSPLAGGYNEQFF.